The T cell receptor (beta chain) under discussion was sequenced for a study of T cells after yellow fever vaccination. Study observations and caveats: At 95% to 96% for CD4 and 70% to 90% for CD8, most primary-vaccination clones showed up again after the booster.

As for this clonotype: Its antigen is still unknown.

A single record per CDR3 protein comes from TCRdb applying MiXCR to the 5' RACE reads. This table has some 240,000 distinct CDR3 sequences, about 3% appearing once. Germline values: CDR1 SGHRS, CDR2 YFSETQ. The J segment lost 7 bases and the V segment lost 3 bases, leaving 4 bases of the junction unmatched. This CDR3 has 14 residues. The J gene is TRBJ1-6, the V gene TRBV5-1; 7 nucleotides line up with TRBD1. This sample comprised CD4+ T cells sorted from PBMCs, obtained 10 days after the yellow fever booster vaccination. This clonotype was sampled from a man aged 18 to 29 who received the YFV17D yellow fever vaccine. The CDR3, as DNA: TGCGCCAGCAGCTGGGACAGACCCAATTCACCCCTCCACTTT. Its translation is CASSWDRPNSPLHF.